Listed below are T cell receptor beta chains from one sample, sequenced in a study of OX40 agonist ivuxolimab in advanced cancers. Assay used: immunoSEQ multiplex PCR; TCRdb lists only in-frame clones, some missing. The sample carries some 55,000 clones, around 84% recorded once. The sequencing here drew on CD4+ or CD8+ T cells sorted from blood, taken in a trial of the OX40 agonist ivuxolimab. The receptors originated from an adult with an advanced solid tumor such as melanoma, head and neck, liver or kidney cancer. Both conserved end residues are trimmed from each CDR3. Rows give clone size only sometimes, using once, few, many, or a class for an expanded clone.

CDR3	V	size	J
ASSTHISNQPQH	TRBV6-5	.	TRBJ1-5
ASSSSESYGYT	TRBV7-9	.	TRBJ1-2
ASSVGVAENEQF	TRBV7-3	.	TRBJ2-1
ASRWGLTGNTIY	TRBV6-5	.	TRBJ1-3
ATAAGEGVLYEQY	TRBV14	.	TRBJ2-7
ASSFRDRTYEQY	TRBV5-6	.	TRBJ2-7
ASSLAGGLPTQY	TRBV5-1	.	TRBJ2-5
ASSAQTGELF	TRBV6-5	.	TRBJ2-2
ASSEVGGGEQF	TRBV2	once	TRBJ2-1
ASSLRHTDTQY	TRBV19	.	TRBJ2-3
ASSEAQDRGLQPQH	TRBV6-1	.	TRBJ1-5
ASSAKGWSEKLF	TRBV2	.	TRBJ1-4
ASTPSGRRETQY	TRBV19	.	TRBJ2-5
ASSEPGLPGELF	TRBV25-1	once	TRBJ2-2
ATGTGLGNEQF	TRBV10-3	.	TRBJ2-1
ASSRQRDNFFEQF	TRBV7-8	once	TRBJ2-1
ASSLGRGNTIY	TRBV11-2	.	TRBJ1-3
ASSTTGNGYT	TRBV5-4	few	TRBJ1-2
ASSDTSKSNQPQH	TRBV2	.	TRBJ1-5
ASGRGARNTEAF	TRBV6-1	.	TRBJ1-1
ASSDRHQPQH	TRBV9	.	TRBJ1-5
ASSIVGSRNEQY	TRBV19	.	TRBJ2-7
ASSTNSFGYGYT	TRBV19	.	TRBJ1-2
ASSLATGVNSPLH	TRBV7-9	.	TRBJ1-6
ASSPALAPRGF	TRBV27	.	TRBJ2-1
ASSYSGKTQY	TRBV6-5	.	TRBJ2-5
ASEHFRGKEAQY	TRBV5-5	once	TRBJ2-5
ASSRGGRVGEKLF	TRBV6-5	.	TRBJ1-4
ASSYSGPDTQY	TRBV6-6	.	TRBJ2-3